The clone carrying this T cell receptor (beta chain) came up once. The CDR3 covers 13 residues. Germline lookup yields CDR1 GTSNPN and CDR2 SVGIG (reference sequence). Between the trimmed V and J ends, which lost 0 bases and 9 bases, there was a span of 12 bases. The sample originates from a study of blood T cell repertoires in COVID-19. At the level of the study: The United States, Italy and Spain provided the acute and convalescent COVID-19 samples.

In the authors' methods: Cell counts per sample came from amplifying reference gene primers. Sequencing was performed with immunoSEQ multiplex PCR; in TCRdb, only in-frame clones are kept and a portion is missing. The DNA was the basis for D and trimming; V, J and clone size are from that table. Of approximately 230,000 clones listed, 87% were seen once; the top ten hold under 4%. The sample comprised peripheral blood. V and J are TRBV30 and TRBJ1-5; no definite D call. This TCR derives from a man in his late teens or twenties with active or convalescent COVID-19. The CDR3 here is CAWSVTLSTPQHF. The CDR3 DNA is TGTGCCTGGAGTGTTACCCTTAGTACGCCCCAGCATTTT.